This record looks at one T cell receptor beta chain sequence and its context. The entry originates in a study of blood T cell repertoires in COVID-19. Study context: Sample material is recorded as cDNA or gDNA derived from T cells, B-cell-depleted T cells, or PBMCs.

Clones were sequenced by immunoSEQ multiplex PCR, and TCRdb holds only the in-frame ones, with some missing. The data contain roughly 220,000 clones, 80% to 90% of them singletons. CDR3 length: 17 amino acids. The V gene end was trimmed by 7 bases and the J gene end by 4 bases; junction bases not matched to a gene: 10. The V gene's germline CDR1 is MGHRA and CDR2 YSYEKL. The sequencing input was PBMCs or T cells enriched from blood (not recorded which). This clonotype originated in a woman aged 45-60 years with acute COVID-19. The chain recombines TRBV4-1 with TRBJ2-2; TRBD2 aligns across 12 bases. CDR3 DNA sequence: TGCGCCAGCAACCCCAGACTAGCGGGAGAAGCCACCGGGGAGCTGTTTTTT. Translated, it gives CASNPRLAGEATGELFF.